This passage covers 17 T cell receptor beta chains from one sample sequenced in a study of T-cell reconstitution after alpha-beta-depleted transplantation in children. A library of TCRbeta sequences, prepared with unique molecular identifiers, was generated. TCRdb re-called the PCR reads with MiXCR, one entry per CDR3 protein. The sample lists hundreds of thousands of distinct CDR3 sequences; around 13% were seen once. The specimen comprised PBMCs, sampled before TCRalphabeta/CD19-depleted stem cell transplant. The receptors were gathered from a girl aged 2 to 9 with congenital amegakaryocytic thrombocytopenia, due to receive a stem cell transplant.

At least ten counts were recorded for this clonotype. The chain employs TRBV5-1 and TRBJ2-1; no firm D call. Germline V gene sequence: CDR1 SGHRS, CDR2 YFSETQ. The CDR3 consists of 14 residues. V lost 0 bases and J lost 0, with 4 bases in between. The CDR3 bases are TGCGCCAGCAGCTTGGAGGTCTCCTACAATGAGCAGTTCTTC. Translation: CASSLEVSYNEQFF.

This clonotype was seen many times. The DNA of the CDR3 is TGCAGTGCTAGGGGCCCGGGACAGTCTCCCAATTCACCCCTCCACTTT. This sequence encodes CSARGPGQSPNSPLHF. V is TRBV20-1 and J is TRBJ1-6; 7 bases agree with TRBD1. Looked up from germline, CDR1 is DFQATT and CDR2 is SNEGSKA (reference sequence). This CDR3 spans 16 amino acids. Germline trimming cut 3 bases from V and 7 bases from J; bases unmatched to any gene: 12.

Ten or more counts support this clonotype. The J gene is TRBJ2-3, the V gene TRBV29-1, with 8 bases lining up with TRBD1. The CDR3 runs 13 residues. V shed 7 bases and J 2 bases; nucleotides not matched to a gene: 5. The germline gives CDR1 SQVTM, CDR2 ANQGSEA. DNA of the CDR3: TGCAGCGGACAGGGGTTCACCACAGATACGCAGTATTTT. Amino acids: CSGQGFTTDTQYF.

Points on this clonotype: This clone may be a read error of a much larger clone one base away. This chain links TRBV29-1 with TRBJ1-1; D is perhaps TRBD1 (6 bases). Per germline, CDR1 SQVTM and CDR2 ANQGSEA. This CDR3 has 13 residues. V lost 7 bases and J 6 bases, leaving 18 bases between the germline ends. CDR3 sequence (DNA): TGCAGCGGGACGGGACACCTGGCCGCTGAAGCTTTCTTT. Its translation is CSGTGHLAAEAFF.

This clonotype was observed at least ten times. This sequence joins TRBV10-3 and TRBJ1-4; D not resolved. Between the trimmed V and J ends, which lost 6 bases and 7 bases, there was a span of 12 bases. The germline V gene has CDR1 ENHRY and CDR2 SYGVKD. The CDR3 has 13 residues. The CDR3 nucleotides are TGTGCCATCAGACAGCGGGTGGGTGAAAAACTGTTTTTT. It translates to CAIRQRVGEKLFF.

This clonotype showed up many times. The junction differs from germline at one of its ends, possibly a read error. V gene TRBV20-1 combines with J gene TRBJ1-5; D is unresolved. The CDR3 contains 15 residues. Germline V CDR1 and CDR2: DFQATT, SNEGSKA (reference sequence). As DNA, the CDR3 is TGCAGCGCTAGTCCTAGCTGGCTTAGCAATCAGCCCCAGCATTTT. Its translation is CSASPSWLSNQPQHF.

This clonotype showed up just a few times. The chain is built from TRBV27 and TRBJ2-7; 8 nucleotides match TRBD2. Germline V gives CDR1 MNHEY, CDR2 SMNVEV (reference sequence). The CDR3 has 17 residues. J lost 0 bases, V lost 0 bases, and 7 bases had no gene match. DNA for the CDR3: TGTGCCAGCAGTTTATCGAGCGGGAGTACCCTCTCCTACGAGCAGTACTTC. Its protein is CASSLSSGSTLSYEQYF.

This clonotype was seen many times. This sequence joins TRBV28 and TRBJ2-1; no reliable D call. This CDR3 comprises 14 residues. Between the trimmed V and J ends, which lost 3 bases and 5 bases, there was a span of 11 bases. The V gene's germline CDR1 is MDHEN and CDR2 SYDVKM. CDR3 sequence: CASSFPVPDNEQFF. The CDR3 nucleotides are TGTGCCAGCAGTTTCCCCGTTCCGGACAATGAGCAGTTCTTC.

Ten or more counts support this clonotype. This chain connects TRBV5-1 to TRBJ2-3, with unresolved D. Germline loops: CDR1 SGHRS, CDR2 YFSETQ. The V end lost 0 bases, the J end lost 8 bases, and 19 bases lay between the germline ends. CDR3 length: 16 amino acids. In nucleotides, the CDR3 is TGCGCCAGCAGCTTGGGTCTTTCGGCAGTCCGAGTTACGCAGTATTTT. Its protein is CASSLGLSAVRVTQYF.

The V gene is TRBV5-1, the J gene TRBJ2-7, with D possibly being TRBD2 (6 bases). The CDR3 is 15 residues long. Trimming stripped 3 bases from V and 5 bases from J, with 18 bases between. From germline, CDR1 is SGHRS and CDR2 YFSETQ. The CDR3 sequence: CASSSRDPRRDEQYF. The CDR3 DNA is TGCGCCAGCAGCTCAAGGGACCCGAGGAGGGACGAGCAGTACTTC.

This chain connects TRBV20-1 to TRBJ2-5; D is unresolved. The CDR3 extends over 13 amino acids. Trimming cost V 6 bases and J 2 bases, with 13 bases left between them. CDR1 is DFQATT and CDR2 is SNEGSKA in the germline V gene (reference sequence). The CDR3 reads CSARQESQETQYF. CDR3 nucleotide sequence: TGCAGTGCCAGGCAGGAGTCACAAGAGACCCAGTACTTC.

The table lists this clonotype with a few counts. The chain recombines TRBV7-3 with TRBJ2-1, with a weak D call TRBD2 (6 bases). The CDR3 totals 16 residues. Trimming cost V 2 bases and J 3 bases, with 14 bases left between them. Per the germline V gene, CDR1 is SGHTA and CDR2 is FQGTGA. The CDR3 spells CASSLGGTALYNEQFF. DNA for the CDR3: TGTGCCAGCAGCTTAGGGGGGACGGCGCTCTACAATGAGCAGTTCTTC.

This clonotype has at least ten counts. The gene calls are TRBV7-9 and TRBJ1-3, with D perhaps TRBD1 (5 bases). This CDR3 is 15 amino acids long. Germline V lookup: CDR1 SEHNR, CDR2 FQNEAQ (reference sequence). Trimming took 5 bases from V and 0 from J, leaving 11 bases between them. CDR3 residues: CASSLQANSGNTIYF. In DNA, the CDR3 is TGTGCCAGCAGCCTACAGGCGAACTCTGGAAACACCATATATTTT. The whole variable domain, remainder taken from reference TRBV7-9 and TRBJ1-3, is DTGVSQNPRHKITKRGQNVTFRCDPISEHNRLYWYRQTLGQGPEFLTYFQNEAQLEKSRLLSDRFSAERPKGSFSTLEIQRTEQGDSAMYLCASSLQANSGNTIYFGEGSWLTVV.

This clonotype has just a few counts. V and J are TRBV7-9 and TRBJ1-1, with D uncertain. This CDR3 contains 13 residues. CDR1 SEHNR and CDR2 FQNEAQ come from the germline V gene (reference sequence). V was shortened by 5 bases and J by 1 base, with 8 bases between the two germline ends. The CDR3 sequence: CASSEWGNTEAFF. The CDR3 DNA follows: TGTGCCAGCAGCGAATGGGGGAACACTGAAGCTTTCTTT.

This clonotype occurred many times. The V and J genes are TRBV10-2 and TRBJ2-1, with 12 bases that match TRBD2. Per the germline V gene, CDR1 is WSHSY and CDR2 is SAAADI. J was trimmed by 7 bases and V by 6 bases; bases with no gene match: 7. There are 15 residues in the CDR3. The CDR3 DNA reads TGCGCCAGCAGAACGCTAGCGGGAGGGCGTAATGAGCAGTTCTTC. Translation gives CASRTLAGGRNEQFF.

Concerning this clonotype itself: One base away lies a much larger clone, so this may be a sequencing read error. V gene TRBV5-1 combines with J gene TRBJ2-7; no clear D. This CDR3 region has 13 residues. Germline V gene data show CDR1 as SGHRS and CDR2 as YFSETQ. The CDR3 DNA reads TGCGCCAGCAGCACGGAACCTTACTACGAGCAGCACTTC. Protein sequence: CASSTEPYYEQHF. Looking up the rest from reference TRBV5-1 and TRBJ2-7 gives the full variable domain: KAGVTQTPRYLIKTRGQQVTLSCSPISGHRSVSWYQQTPGQGLQFLFEYFSETQRNKGNFPGRFSGRQFSNSRSEMNVSTLELGDSALYLCASSTEPYYEQHFGPGTRLTVT.

This clonotype has a count of ten or more. The V gene is TRBV7-2, the J gene TRBJ1-2; D is possibly TRBD1 (5 bases). The V gene lost 0 bases and the J gene lost 7 bases, with 9 bases spanning the gap. Looked up from germline, CDR1 is SGHTA and CDR2 is FQGNSA. This CDR3 region has 13 residues. CDR3 in amino acids: CASSLARGAGYTF. CDR3 DNA sequence: TGTGCCAGCAGCTTAGCGAGAGGGGCTGGCTACACCTTC.